A selection of T cell receptor beta chains follows, all from one sample in a study of graft-versus-host responses after intestinal transplantation. Generated by immunoSEQ multiplex PCR, the TCRdb table keeps only in-frame clones and is missing some. The sample lists around 92,000 clones; about 84% were seen once. This material consisted of PBMCs, taken 255 days after intestinal transplant. These receptors all come from a human patient who received an intestinal transplant, so some T cells may come from the graft donor. Both conserved end residues are part of each CDR3. A D gene is named only where the DNA matches it firmly.

j_call cdr3_length v_call d_call cdr3_aa
TRBJ2-3 16 TRBV9 . CASSVGGSGAADTQYF
TRBJ2-7 15 TRBV6-1 . CASSPTPEGVGEQYF
TRBJ2-2 14 TRBV28 . CASKERRQTGELFF
TRBJ2-1 16 TRBV27 TRBD2 CASSLSAGGVYNEQFF
TRBJ1-2 14 TRBV28 . CASRYFRDTGGYTF
TRBJ2-3 16 TRBV23-1 . CASSGGAIPSTDTQYF
TRBJ2-3 13 TRBV5-1 . CASSLAVSDTQYF
TRBJ2-3 15 TRBV5-1 TRBD1 CASSLVTGGTDTQYF
. 13 TRBV2 . CASREGISYEQYF
TRBJ1-5 12 TRBV27 . CASPGGNQPQHF
TRBJ2-1 12 TRBV11-2 TRBD2 CATKAGAGEQFF
TRBJ1-2 16 TRBV9 . CASSVDDQRDLDGYTF
TRBJ2-1 20 TRBV5-1 . CASSRTTSRTTRTEGPEQFF
TRBJ2-2 14 TRBV7-6 . CASSQMEYTGELFF
TRBJ2-3 15 TRBV16 . CASSERGGLSDTQYF
TRBJ2-3 15 TRBV6-1 . CASSARQGRADTQYF
TRBJ1-1 14 TRBV9 . CASSVGPELNEAFF
TRBJ2-5 12 TRBV7-3 . CASSLNGETQYF
TRBJ2-5 15 TRBV29-1 TRBD1 CSVEDVRTGQETQYF
TRBJ1-6 15 TRBV2 . CASRSTGSYYSPLHF
TRBJ2-2 16 TRBV11-3 TRBD1 CASSLTGTGNTGELFF
TRBJ1-1 12 TRBV5-1 . CASSFLGTEAFF
TRBJ2-7 13 TRBV25-1 . CASSKGTPYEQYF
TRBJ1-6 17 TRBV7-9 TRBD1 CASGRLTGDTYNSPLHF
TRBJ2-5 17 TRBV9 TRBD2 CASSVASGGVLGETQYF
TRBJ1-1 11 TRBV5-1 TRBD1 CASSQDREAFF
TRBJ2-1 16 TRBV9 TRBD2 CASSVASGGLGDEQFF
TRBJ2-7 14 TRBV28 TRBD2 CASSSSGTSHEQYF
TRBJ1-1 13 TRBV15 . CATSRVVQTEAFF
TRBJ1-4 13 TRBV2 . CASQAGTNEKLFF
TRBJ2-1 15 TRBV9 . CASSVGRELYNEQFF
TRBJ2-3 14 TRBV2 . CASSVHRSTDTQYF